A selection of T cell receptor beta chains follows, all from one sample in a study of T cell changes during pregnancy in multiple sclerosis. The table came from immunoSEQ multiplex PCR; TCRdb's copy has only in-frame clones and leaves some out. The table shows tens of thousands of clones, with roughly 90% occurring only once. Specimen: peripheral blood, collected in the first trimester of pregnancy. The source is a female donor in good health, enrolled as a control in a pregnancy study. Both conserved end residues are part of each CDR3. The order of the fields is CDR3 length, V gene, D gene, J gene, clone size, CDR3 DNA, CDR3 protein. D genes are given only for firm matches. Rows give clone size only sometimes, using once, few, many, or a class for an expanded clone.

CDR3 length: 13; V gene: TRBV19; D gene: NA; J gene: TRBJ2-7; clone size: NA; CDR3 DNA: TGTGCCAGTAGTCCCCAGGGTCCCCTCGGGCAGTACTTC; CDR3 protein: CASSPQGPLGQYF
CDR3 length: 14; V gene: TRBV11-3; D gene: TRBD1; J gene: TRBJ2-2; clone size: NA; CDR3 DNA: TGTGCCAGCACGGACAGGGGAAACACCGGGGAGCTGTTTTTT; CDR3 protein: CASTDRGNTGELFF
CDR3 length: 15; V gene: TRBV5-5; D gene: TRBD1; J gene: TRBJ1-4; clone size: NA; CDR3 DNA: TGTGCCAGCATTCCTGAGGGGGCCGATAATGAAAAACTGTTTTTT; CDR3 protein: CASIPEGADNEKLFF
CDR3 length: 13; V gene: TRBV11-3; D gene: NA; J gene: TRBJ2-1; clone size: NA; CDR3 DNA: TGTGCCAGCAGCTTAGTGGAGGGGTTTGAGCAGTTCTTC; CDR3 protein: CASSLVEGFEQFF
CDR3 length: 14; V gene: TRBV5-4; D gene: TRBD2; J gene: TRBJ2-1; clone size: NA; CDR3 DNA: TGTGCCGCAGGGCGGGAGGCTGTTATCAATGAGCAGTTCTTC; CDR3 protein: CAAGREAVINEQFF
CDR3 length: 16; V gene: TRBV19; D gene: TRBD1; J gene: TRBJ2-6; clone size: NA; CDR3 DNA: TGTGCCAGTAGCGGACAGGCCAACTCTGGGGCCAACGTCCTGACTTTC; CDR3 protein: CASSGQANSGANVLTF
CDR3 length: 16; V gene: TRBV7-7; D gene: NA; J gene: TRBJ1-4; clone size: NA; CDR3 DNA: TGTGCTAGCAGCCCTACGCGGCAAGCAACTAATGAAAAACTGTTTTTT; CDR3 protein: CASSPTRQATNEKLFF
CDR3 length: 15; V gene: TRBV18; D gene: TRBD2; J gene: TRBJ2-7; clone size: NA; CDR3 DNA: TGTGCCAGCTCAGATGGGACTAGCGGAACCTACGAGCAGTACTTC; CDR3 protein: CASSDGTSGTYEQYF
CDR3 length: 19; V gene: TRBV7-8; D gene: TRBD2; J gene: TRBJ2-5; clone size: NA; CDR3 DNA: TGTGCCAGCAGCTTACTTCCAACTAGCGGGGTCTCCCCCCAAGAGACCCAGTACTTC; CDR3 protein: CASSLLPTSGVSPQETQYF
CDR3 length: 15; V gene: TRBV5-6; D gene: NA; J gene: TRBJ2-5; clone size: NA; CDR3 DNA: TGTGCCAGCTGCGACACAACTAGGAGCGGAGAGACCCAGTACTTC; CDR3 protein: CASCDTTRSGETQYF
CDR3 length: 14; V gene: TRBV6-1; D gene: NA; J gene: TRBJ2-1; clone size: NA; CDR3 DNA: TGTGCCAGCAGCCTTAGGGGGGGCTACAATGAGCAGTTCTTC; CDR3 protein: CASSLRGGYNEQFF
CDR3 length: 15; V gene: TRBV9; D gene: NA; J gene: TRBJ2-1; clone size: NA; CDR3 DNA: TGTGCCAGCAGCGTAGAAGGCGGGGCCTACAATGAGCAGTTCTTC; CDR3 protein: CASSVEGGAYNEQFF
CDR3 length: 17; V gene: TRBV7-9; D gene: TRBD2; J gene: TRBJ2-3; clone size: NA; CDR3 DNA: TGTGCCAGCAGCTACAAACGCCCGGGGGGAAGCACAGATACGCAGTATTTT; CDR3 protein: CASSYKRPGGSTDTQYF
CDR3 length: 15; V gene: TRBV5-6; D gene: NA; J gene: TRBJ2-3; clone size: NA; CDR3 DNA: TGTGCCAGCAGCTTGCGTAAAACTAGCACAGATACGCAGTATTTT; CDR3 protein: CASSLRKTSTDTQYF
CDR3 length: 14; V gene: TRBV7-9; D gene: NA; J gene: TRBJ2-7; clone size: NA; CDR3 DNA: TGTGCCAGCAGTTCGGACAGCAGTAGTCTAGAGCAGTACTTC; CDR3 protein: CASSSDSSSLEQYF
CDR3 length: 15; V gene: TRBV28; D gene: NA; J gene: TRBJ2-5; clone size: NA; CDR3 DNA: TGTGCCAGCAGAAATAAGATTGAGGGTAAAGAGACCCAGTACTTC; CDR3 protein: CASRNKIEGKETQYF
CDR3 length: 13; V gene: TRBV2; D gene: NA; J gene: TRBJ1-4; clone size: NA; CDR3 DNA: TGTGCCAGCAGTGGTCAAACTAATGAAAAACTGTTTTTT; CDR3 protein: CASSGQTNEKLFF
CDR3 length: 14; V gene: TRBV5-1; D gene: NA; J gene: TRBJ2-7; clone size: NA; CDR3 DNA: TGCGCCAGCAGGACTCGGCCAAACTCCTACGAGCAGTACTTC; CDR3 protein: CASRTRPNSYEQYF
CDR3 length: 16; V gene: TRBV5-1; D gene: TRBD2; J gene: TRBJ2-5; clone size: NA; CDR3 DNA: TGCGCCAGCAGCTTGGTAGCGGGAGGGCCCTTTAAGACCCAGTACTTC; CDR3 protein: CASSLVAGGPFKTQYF
CDR3 length: 14; V gene: TRBV19; D gene: NA; J gene: TRBJ1-1; clone size: NA; CDR3 DNA: TGTGCCAGTAGTATAGATAGGAGGAACACTGAAGCTTTCTTT; CDR3 protein: CASSIDRRNTEAFF
CDR3 length: 17; V gene: TRBV19; D gene: TRBD1; J gene: TRBJ2-2; clone size: NA; CDR3 DNA: TGTGCCAGTAGCGATCCACAGGGGGCGGGGAACACCGGGGAGCTGTTTTTT; CDR3 protein: CASSDPQGAGNTGELFF
CDR3 length: 17; V gene: TRBV11-3; D gene: TRBD2; J gene: TRBJ2-5; clone size: once; CDR3 DNA: TGTGCCAGCAGCTTAGGATCGGCTAGCGGGGGCTGGGAGACCCAGTACTTC; CDR3 protein: CASSLGSASGGWETQYF
CDR3 length: 16; V gene: TRBV4-3; D gene: TRBD2; J gene: TRBJ2-3; clone size: once; CDR3 DNA: TGCGCCAGCAGCGAAGGCGGGACTAGCGGCACAGATACGCAGTATTTT; CDR3 protein: CASSEGGTSGTDTQYF
CDR3 length: 16; V gene: TRBV6-5; D gene: NA; J gene: TRBJ1-2; clone size: NA; CDR3 DNA: TGTGCCAGCAGTTACGGGCAGCGTGGAGGTGTCTATGGCTACACCTTC; CDR3 protein: CASSYGQRGGVYGYTF
CDR3 length: 13; V gene: TRBV27; D gene: NA; J gene: TRBJ1-5; clone size: few; CDR3 DNA: TGTGCCAGCAGTCGCACAGGGAATCAGCCCCAGCATTTT; CDR3 protein: CASSRTGNQPQHF
CDR3 length: 14; V gene: TRBV2; D gene: NA; J gene: TRBJ1-6; clone size: NA; CDR3 DNA: TGTGCCAGCAGAGGGAACGAAGGAGGCTCACCCCTCCACTTT; CDR3 protein: CASRGNEGGSPLHF
CDR3 length: 15; V gene: TRBV7-3; D gene: NA; J gene: TRBJ2-1; clone size: NA; CDR3 DNA: TGTGCCAGCAGCGCCACCGGGACAACATACAATGAGCAGTTCTTC; CDR3 protein: CASSATGTTYNEQFF
CDR3 length: 16; V gene: TRBV27; D gene: TRBD1; J gene: TRBJ1-2; clone size: NA; CDR3 DNA: TGTGCCAGCAGTTTGTCCAGCCCACAGGGGGCGGCTGGCTACACCTTC; CDR3 protein: CASSLSSPQGAAGYTF
CDR3 length: 14; V gene: TRBV30; D gene: NA; J gene: TRBJ1-2; clone size: NA; CDR3 DNA: TGTGCCTGGAGCCAATCACCGGGACTGAAGGGCTACACCTTC; CDR3 protein: CAWSQSPGLKGYTF
CDR3 length: 16; V gene: TRBV27; D gene: TRBD1; J gene: TRBJ2-7; clone size: NA; CDR3 DNA: TGTGCCAGCAGTTCCTGGGGGACAGGTGTCACCTACGAGCAGTACTTC; CDR3 protein: CASSSWGTGVTYEQYF
CDR3 length: 15; V gene: TRBV7-8; D gene: TRBD2; J gene: TRBJ2-7; clone size: NA; CDR3 DNA: TGTGCCAGCAGCTTACGGGGAGGGCCCTCCTACGAGCAGTACTTC; CDR3 protein: CASSLRGGPSYEQYF
CDR3 length: 16; V gene: TRBV7-6; D gene: TRBD2; J gene: TRBJ2-2; clone size: NA; CDR3 DNA: TGTGCCAGCAGCTTCCTAGCGGGAGAATTGAACGGGGAGCTGTTTTTT; CDR3 protein: CASSFLAGELNGELFF
CDR3 length: 15; V gene: TRBV5-4; D gene: NA; J gene: TRBJ2-1; clone size: NA; CDR3 DNA: TGTGCCAGCAGCTTGGTTCCGGTCGGGAGAAATGAGCAGTTCTTC; CDR3 protein: CASSLVPVGRNEQFF
CDR3 length: 15; V gene: TRBV6-1; D gene: TRBD1; J gene: TRBJ1-2; clone size: NA; CDR3 DNA: TGTGCCAGCAGTGTACAACCGGGACAGTCGTATGGCTACACCTTC; CDR3 protein: CASSVQPGQSYGYTF
CDR3 length: 14; V gene: TRBV5-4; D gene: NA; J gene: TRBJ1-1; clone size: NA; CDR3 DNA: TGTGCCAGCAGCGAGAACGGACAGACTCCTGAAGCTTTCTTT; CDR3 protein: CASSENGQTPEAFF
CDR3 length: 14; V gene: TRBV18; D gene: NA; J gene: TRBJ2-7; clone size: NA; CDR3 DNA: TGTGCCAGCTCACCACCGCTCGGTTTTCAGGGGCAGTACTTC; CDR3 protein: CASSPPLGFQGQYF
CDR3 length: 14; V gene: TRBV4-1; D gene: NA; J gene: TRBJ1-2; clone size: NA; CDR3 DNA: TGCGCCAGCAGCCAAGATACAACCATTTATGGCTACACCTTC; CDR3 protein: CASSQDTTIYGYTF
CDR3 length: 15; V gene: TRBV15; D gene: NA; J gene: TRBJ1-4; clone size: NA; CDR3 DNA: TGTGCCACCAGCAGAGGTGGAGGGTCTCTTGAAAAACTGTTTTTT; CDR3 protein: CATSRGGGSLEKLFF
CDR3 length: 13; V gene: TRBV6-1; D gene: NA; J gene: TRBJ1-2; clone size: NA; CDR3 DNA: TGTGCCAGCAGTGAAGGGGAGCGGGGAGGCTACACCTTC; CDR3 protein: CASSEGERGGYTF